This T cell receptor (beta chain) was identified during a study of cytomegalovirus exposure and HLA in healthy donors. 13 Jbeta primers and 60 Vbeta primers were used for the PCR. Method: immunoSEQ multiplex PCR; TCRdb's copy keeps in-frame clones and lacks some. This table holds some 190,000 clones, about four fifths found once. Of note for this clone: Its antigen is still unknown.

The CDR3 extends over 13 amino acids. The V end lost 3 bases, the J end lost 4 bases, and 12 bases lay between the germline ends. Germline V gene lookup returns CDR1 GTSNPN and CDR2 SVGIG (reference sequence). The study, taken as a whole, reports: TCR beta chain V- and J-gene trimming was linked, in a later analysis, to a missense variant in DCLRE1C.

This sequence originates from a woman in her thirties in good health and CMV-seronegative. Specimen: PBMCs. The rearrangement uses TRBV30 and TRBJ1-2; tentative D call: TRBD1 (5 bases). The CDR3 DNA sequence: TGTGCCTGGAGCAGGGATTTAGCCTATGGCTACACCTTC. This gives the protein CAWSRDLAYGYTF. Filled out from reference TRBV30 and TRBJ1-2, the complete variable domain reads SQTIHQWPATLVQPVGSPLSLECTVEGTSNPNLYWYRQAAGRGLQLLFYSVGIGQISSEVPQNLSASRPQDRQFILSSKKLLLSDSGFYLCAWSRDLAYGYTFGSGTRLTVV.